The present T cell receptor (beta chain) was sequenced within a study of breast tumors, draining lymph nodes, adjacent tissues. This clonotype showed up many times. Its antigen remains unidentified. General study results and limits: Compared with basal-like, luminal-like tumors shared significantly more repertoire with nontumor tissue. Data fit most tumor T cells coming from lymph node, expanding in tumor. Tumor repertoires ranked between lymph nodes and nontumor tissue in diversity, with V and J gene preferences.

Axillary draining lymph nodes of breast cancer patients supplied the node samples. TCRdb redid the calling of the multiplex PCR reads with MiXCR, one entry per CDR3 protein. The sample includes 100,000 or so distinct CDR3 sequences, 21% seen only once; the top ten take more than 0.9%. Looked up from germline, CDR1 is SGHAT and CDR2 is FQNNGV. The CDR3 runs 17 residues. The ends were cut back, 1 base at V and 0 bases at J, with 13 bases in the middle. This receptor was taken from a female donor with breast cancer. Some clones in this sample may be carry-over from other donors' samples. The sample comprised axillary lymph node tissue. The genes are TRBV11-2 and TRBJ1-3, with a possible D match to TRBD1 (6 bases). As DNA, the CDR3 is TGTGCCAGCAGCTTAGTAGGGGGACTGCCCTCTGGAAACACCATATATTTT. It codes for CASSLVGGLPSGNTIYF.